This T cell receptor beta chain was identified in a study of blood T cell repertoires in COVID-19. Study context: Samples taken during acute and convalescent COVID-19 were collected in the United States, Italy and Spain. PBMCs, B-cell-depleted T cells, or T cells provided the cDNA or gDNA that made up the material.

V shed 2 bases, J shed 4 bases, and the junction held 8 bases outside the gene matches. From germline, CDR1 is SGHRS and CDR2 YFSETQ. The CDR3 length is 16 residues. This clone was seen only a few times. Produced via immunoSEQ multiplex PCR; TCRdb's table is partial and in-frame only. The sample shows more than 95,000 clones, 80% to 90% of them seen only once. The rearrangement links TRBV5-1 to TRBJ2-3; 9 nucleotides match TRBD1. The clonotype was recovered from a man in his sixties with acute or convalescent COVID-19. Sequenced material: peripheral blood. CDR3 region: CASSFVDRGGSDTQYF. Written as DNA, the CDR3 is TGCGCCAGCAGCTTCGTGGACAGGGGTGGTTCAGATACGCAGTATTTT.